This note documents a single T cell receptor beta chain sequence. The antigen it recognizes is unknown. Within one base of it there is no much larger clone, and no base qualities were kept. The CDR3 starts with the cysteine, ends with the phenylalanine, and has 16 residues. Just the 48-base CDR3 DNA is kept, in frame starting at base 1. CDR1 LNHDA and CDR2 SQIVND were looked up in the germline V gene (reference sequence). The junction carries 20 bases between V and J, which are trimmed by 5 bases and 4 bases respectively. CD8 naive samples were CD45RO-negative cells positively selected for CCR7, giving a CD45RA+CCR7+ population that excluded TemRA cells. Donors were healthy HIV-negative adults with no recently reported acute infections or vaccinations. Only Caucasian adults living in Nashville, Tennessee, USA were represented among the donors. Blood was collected by leukapheresis, and PBMCs were isolated by Ficoll-Histopaque density gradient centrifugation and then cryopreserved in liquid nitrogen vapor phase. Analytical flow cytometry was used to check the purity and quantity of each magnetically sorted T cell population. Genomic DNA was isolated from each sorted fraction and quantified by UV absorbance on a Nanodrop 2000c.

The entry originates in a study of shared clonotypes between healthy human individuals (TCRdb year 2020). The study in broad terms: The cohort comprised a couple of women and a few men aged 18 to 49 years. The study deeply sequenced blood TCR repertoires of five healthy adults to estimate repertoire size and the extent of clonotype sharing between individuals. Per donor, leukapheresis produced somewhere between about 0.94 and 9.5 billion PBMCs. For each donor, CD4 naive and CD4 memory were each run on three plates, CD8 naive on two plates, and CD8 memory on one plate. To increase sequencing depth and limit assay-specific biases, different laboratories used diverse techniques to prepare libraries and sequence TCR repertoires. Here is what the overall study found, with its caveats: Compared with non-shared clonotypes, clonotypes shared by all four sorted-subset donors had higher generation probabilities. Pairwise subsampling led to the expectation that sequencing depth would affect the degree of clonotype sharing among donors. Estimated clonotype richness was generally larger for naive than for memory subsets. Because the study included only a small number of donors, the genetic and exposure-history diversity represented was limited. Rarefaction of sorted-subset datasets indicated incomplete sequencing despite the large sequencing depth. When several donors were compared, the shared fraction of clonotypes was 5% to 6.5% for naive CD4, less than 4% for naive CD8, about 2.4% for memory CD4, and 0.35% to 0.5% for memory CD8. Sampling was restricted to blood, and TCR repertoires in tissue are likely to differ from TCR repertoires in blood.

TCR CDR3 regions were amplified from genomic DNA by multiplex PCR using the deep immunoSEQ assay. For each cell subset, the extracted genomic DNA was distributed evenly across all wells of several immunoSEQ 96-well plates, and each plate served as one replicate. For sorted subsets, roughly 190 ng of genomic DNA, equivalent to 25,000 to 35,000 T cell genomes, went into each replicate PCR. Purified libraries were measured with a Qubit 3.0 fluorometer, size-checked on a Bioanalyzer 2100, and measured again with the KAPA Library Quantification kit. A separate single-read 150-cycle Illumina NextSeq 550 flow cell was used to sequence each immunoSEQ 96-well plate. As for the authors' bioinformatics: The immunoSEQ output contained only junctional sequences without quality scores, so filtering could not match that applied to full-length reads. To assign V/J genes and CDR3, sequences were annotated against IMGT germline references using PyIR, a Python wrapper for IgBLAST v1.9. Reads with weak V/J assignments (E-value above 1e-6), missing CDR3, stop codons, out-of-frame junctions, or ambiguous translated residues were removed. A V3J clonotype was defined by an identical inferred V gene, J gene, and CDR3 amino acid sequence. Percentage overlap between repertoires was computed as shared unique clonotypes divided by the size of the smaller repertoire. Richness of each repertoire was evaluated using RTK rarefaction, the Chao1 estimator, and Recon v2.1 estimates of unobserved clonotypes. OLGA was used to compute generation probabilities for all TCRbeta clonotypes that the gDNA method yielded from a handful of donors. The clones in this table, taken by TCRdb from immuneACCESS, are in-frame only. Not every clone is retained; where verified, under half of the shortfall comes from an unresolved V gene, and the cause of the rest is unknown. V, J and clone size were drawn from that table, and D and trimming were deduced from the DNA. The sample profile shows approximately 2,200,000 clones; about 93% of them were found once. The biggest ten clones account for around 1.7% of the sample.

This clonotype was obtained from a man aged 18 to 29 in good health. Some clones in this sample may be carry-over from other donors' samples. Recombination linked TRBV19 to TRBJ1-1, with the D gene not clear enough to name. Input material: naive CD8+ T cells from PBMCs. The cell subset or site label on this specimen signifies: CD45RA+CCR7+. The CDR3 protein sequence reads: CASSPIPLSRLTEAFF. DNA sequence: TGTGCCAGTAGTCCCATACCCCTTTCGAGGCTCACTGAAGCTTTCTTT.